A single sample is the source of the 2 T cell receptor beta chains below, sequenced in a study of blood T cells in healthy people across ages. Through a sample-barcoded 5' primer and a J-beta primer mix, a second PCR was run for roughly 7 to 12 cycles. Each CDR3 protein is one row after TCRdb ran MiXCR on the 5' RACE reads. Of roughly 1,300,000 distinct CDR3 sequences in the sample, almost 60% were seen once. The sample was blood. Receptor source: a man younger than 30 in good health.

The genes are TRBV6-2 or TRBV6-3 and TRBJ2-7; D gene uncertain. CDR1 and CDR2 (germline): MNHEY, SVGEGT. With 4 bases removed from V and 0 bases from J, the gap between germline ends came to 7 bases. The CDR3 runs 13 residues. CDR3 bases: TGTGCCAGCAGTTGCCGGTACTCCTACGAGCAGTACTTC. This gives the protein CASSCRYSYEQYF.

This clonotype appeared a few times. The chain employs TRBV3-1 and TRBJ1-6; D unresolved. The V gene lost 1 base and the J gene lost 10 bases, with 8 bases spanning the gap. Germline lookup yields CDR1 LGHDT and CDR2 YNNKEL (reference sequence). This CDR3 has 13 amino acids. This CDR3 reads CASSQVPESPLHF. The CDR3 DNA follows: TGTGCCAGCAGCCAAGTCCCGGAATCACCCCTCCACTTT. Drawing the rest from reference TRBV3-1 and TRBJ1-6, the complete variable domain is DTAVSQTPKYLVTQMGNDKSIKCEQNLGHDTMYWYKQDSKKFLKIMFSYNNKELIINETVPNRFSPKSPDKAHLNLHINSLELGDSAVYFCASSQVPESPLHFGNGTRLTVT.